This TCR beta chain was captured in a study of cytomegalovirus exposure and HLA in healthy donors. Study details: Sequencing of about 179 million T cells in an earlier analysis found 95 million to 120 million unique TCR beta sequences. Notes on the study in general: In an earlier analysis, in some 500 donors, most V segments appeared productive either ~90% or ~30% of the time. The majority of TCR sequences were rare, yet some public TCRs appeared in many donors. Association of 16,951 TCR beta sequences with HLA alleles was found at 0.05 false discovery rate in a later analysis.

CDR1 is ENHRY and CDR2 is SYGVKD in the germline V gene. Trimming cost V 2 bases and J 4 bases; bases outside gene matches: 7. The CDR3 is made up of 16 amino acids. The study ran its PCR with 60 Vbeta and 13 Jbeta primers. The protocol was immunoSEQ multiplex PCR, while the TCRdb copy is restricted to in-frame clones and leaves out a portion. Of about 140,000 clones listed, around two thirds were seen once; the top ten hold about 9.4%. Turning to this clone: The target antigen is unknown.

The chain links TRBV10-3 to TRBJ2-3, with 9 bases fitting TRBD1. The sample comprised PBMCs. The origin of this receptor is a man aged 25 to 40 in good health and CMV-seropositive. CDR3 in amino acids: CAISETRDRASDTQYF. CDR3 DNA sequence: TGTGCCATCAGTGAGACCCGGGACAGGGCCTCAGATACGCAGTATTTT.